The 14 T cell receptor beta chains below all came from one sample that was sequenced in a study of cytomegalovirus exposure and HLA in healthy donors. PCR amplification relied on 60 Vbeta primers (plus 13 Jbeta primers). Clones were sequenced by immunoSEQ multiplex PCR, and TCRdb holds only the in-frame ones, with some missing. The sample consists of around 130,000 clones, 80% of them appearing once. Specimen: PBMCs. The receptors stem from a man between 25 and 39 years old in good health and CMV-seronegative.

The chain joins TRBV19 to TRBJ2-1; TRBD2 agrees at 7 bases. V gave up 5 bases and J gave up 6 bases; unmatched junction bases: 13. This CDR3 is built from 16 residues. The germline gives CDR1 LNHDA, CDR2 SQIVND (reference sequence). CDR3 sequence reads: CASSSIRLAPGNEQFF. In DNA form, the CDR3 reads TGTGCCAGTAGTTCGATTCGACTAGCTCCAGGCAATGAGCAGTTCTTC.

The CDR3 protein is CASSNWTGGLYGYTF. The CDR3 DNA follows: TGTGCCAGCAGCAACTGGACAGGGGGTCTCTATGGCTACACCTTC. The chain combines TRBV7-9 with TRBJ1-2; 10 nucleotides agree with TRBD1. The CDR3 is made up of 15 amino acids. CDR1 and CDR2 from the germline V gene are SEHNR and FQNEAQ (reference sequence). The V segment lost 5 bases and the J segment 4 bases; nucleotides outside the gene matches: 7.

The genes are TRBV25-1 and TRBJ2-1; TRBD2 matches 15 bases. V lost 8 bases to trimming and J lost 9 bases; unmatched junction nucleotides: 8. CDR3 length: 15 residues. CDR1 is MGHDK and CDR2 is SYGVNS in the germline V gene. In nucleotides, the CDR3 is TGTGCCAGCTCCAGGACTAGCGGGAGGGTCGGTGAGCAGTTCTTC. It codes for CASSRTSGRVGEQFF.

This chain links TRBV7-2 with TRBJ1-2; 9 bases match TRBD1. CDR3 length: 18 residues. V gave up 2 bases and J gave up 6 bases; unmatched junction bases: 16. CDR1 SGHTA and CDR2 FQGNSA come from the germline V gene. For the CDR3, the DNA is TGTGCCAGCAGCTTACCATGGGACAGGGCCAGGGTAAAGAATGGCTACACCTTC. Translated, it gives CASSLPWDRARVKNGYTF.

CDR3 region: CASSMRFSGGRDEQFF. The CDR3 DNA is TGTGCCAGCAGCATGCGCTTCTCCGGGGGGCGGGATGAGCAGTTCTTC. This chain uses TRBV5-4 with TRBJ2-1; D possibly corresponds to TRBD2 (7 bases). This CDR3 spans 16 amino acids. CDR1 and CDR2 (germline): SGHNT, YYREEE (reference sequence). The V end was cut by 4 bases, the J end by 8 bases, with 22 bases between.

The chain carries TRBV19 and TRBJ2-3; the match to TRBD2 covers 7 bases. Per the germline V gene, CDR1 is LNHDA and CDR2 is SQIVND (reference sequence). The CDR3 is made up of 16 amino acids. The trim removed 4 bases at V and 1 base at J, leaving 8 bases unmatched. This CDR3 reads CASSTLAGVGTDTQYF. In nucleotides, the CDR3 is TGTGCCAGTAGTACCTTAGCGGGTGTTGGCACAGATACGCAGTATTTT.

This clone was detected a few times. This chain uses TRBV28 with TRBJ2-7; 7 bases map to TRBD1. The CDR3 extends over 15 amino acids. J lost 0 bases, V lost 6 bases, and 8 bases had no gene match. CDR1 is MDHEN, CDR2 SYDVKM, per germline. The CDR3 loop is CASRVRDRLSYEQYF. DNA for the CDR3: TGTGCCAGCAGGGTCCGGGACAGACTCTCCTACGAGCAGTACTTC.

The chain is built from TRBV28 and TRBJ1-1, with D maybe TRBD1 (5 bases). V was cut by 6 bases and J by 8 bases, with 19 bases left in between. CDR3 size: 14 residues. Germline V gene lookup returns CDR1 MDHEN and CDR2 SYDVKM. This CDR3 is CASSTADSPREAFF. CDR3 DNA: TGTGCCAGCAGCACCGCCGACAGTCCCAGAGAAGCTTTCTTT.

J is TRBJ2-3 and V is TRBV7-2; perhaps TRBD2 as D (7 bases). Germline CDR1 reads SGHTA; CDR2 reads FQGNSA. V lost 3 bases, J lost 4 bases, and 8 bases lay in between. The CDR3 is 13 amino acids. CDR3 loop: CASSFGGPDTQYF. For the CDR3, the DNA is TGTGCCAGCAGCTTCGGGGGGCCAGATACGCAGTATTTT.

A single count supports this clone. This chain joins TRBV14 and TRBJ2-7; tentative D call: TRBD2 (6 bases). V was shortened by 2 bases and J by 3 bases, with 11 bases between the two germline ends. CDR1 is SGHDN, CDR2 FVKESK, per germline. This CDR3 is 14 amino acids long. CDR3 sequence reads: CASSQPGLYYEQYF. The CDR3 nucleotides are TGTGCCAGCAGCCAACCGGGACTGTACTACGAGCAGTACTTC.

This chain joins TRBV5-1 and TRBJ2-7; no clear D. This CDR3 is built from 13 residues. Trimming cost V 0 bases and J 2 bases, with 6 bases left between them. CDR1 and CDR2 from the germline V gene are SGHRS and YFSETQ. The CDR3 bases are TGCGCCAGCAGCTTGGTACAGCCCTACGAGCAGTACTTC. It specifies CASSLVQPYEQYF.

This chain uses TRBV7-9 with TRBJ1-2, with 11 bases that match TRBD1. Germline CDR1 reads SEHNR; CDR2 reads FQNEAQ (reference sequence). With 5 bases clipped from V and 7 bases from J, the junction kept 6 bases outside the gene matches. The CDR3 is 14 residues long. This CDR3 reads CASSKDRGRGGYTF. The CDR3 region has the DNA TGTGCCAGCAGCAAGGACAGGGGGCGCGGTGGCTACACCTTC.

This clone was recorded a few times. J is TRBJ2-2 and V is TRBV28, with D perhaps matching TRBD2 (6 bases). Germline loops: CDR1 MDHEN, CDR2 SYDVKM. The CDR3 consists of 13 residues. V was cut by 7 bases and J by 7 bases, with 13 bases left in between. CDR3 nucleotides: TGTGCCAGCAAGGTCGGAGGGTACGGGGAGCTGTTTTTT. Translating it yields CASKVGGYGELFF.

The J gene is TRBJ1-1, the V gene TRBV6-1; TRBD1 matches at 9 bases. The CDR3 runs to 14 residues. J was trimmed by 4 bases and V by 6 bases; bases with no gene match: 6. Germline V CDR1 and CDR2: MNHNS, SASEGT. CDR3 in amino acids: CASRFGQGSTEAFF. Written as DNA, the CDR3 is TGTGCCAGCAGATTCGGACAGGGGTCCACTGAAGCTTTCTTT.